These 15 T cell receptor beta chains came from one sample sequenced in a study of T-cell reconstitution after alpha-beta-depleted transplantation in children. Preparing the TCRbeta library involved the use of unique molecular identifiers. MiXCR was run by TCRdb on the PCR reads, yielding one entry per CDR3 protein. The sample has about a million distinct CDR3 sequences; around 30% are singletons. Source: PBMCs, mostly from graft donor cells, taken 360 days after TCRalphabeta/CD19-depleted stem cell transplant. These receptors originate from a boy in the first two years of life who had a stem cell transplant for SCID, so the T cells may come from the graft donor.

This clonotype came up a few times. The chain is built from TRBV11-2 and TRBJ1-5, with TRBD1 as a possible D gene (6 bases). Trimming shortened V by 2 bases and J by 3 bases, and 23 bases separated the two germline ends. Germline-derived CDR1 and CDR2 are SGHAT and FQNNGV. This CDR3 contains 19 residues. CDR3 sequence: CASSLSLPGEEYDNQPQHF. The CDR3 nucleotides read TGTGCCAGCAGCTTAAGTCTTCCAGGGGAGGAATATGACAATCAGCCCCAGCATTTT.

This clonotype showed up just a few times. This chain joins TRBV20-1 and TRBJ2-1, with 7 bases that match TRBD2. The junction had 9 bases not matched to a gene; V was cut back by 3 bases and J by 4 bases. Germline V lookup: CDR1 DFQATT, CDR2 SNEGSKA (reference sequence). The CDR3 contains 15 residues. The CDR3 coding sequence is TGCAGTGCTAGCGATCCGGGGGGACGGTACAATGAGCAGTTCTTC. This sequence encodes CSASDPGGRYNEQFF.

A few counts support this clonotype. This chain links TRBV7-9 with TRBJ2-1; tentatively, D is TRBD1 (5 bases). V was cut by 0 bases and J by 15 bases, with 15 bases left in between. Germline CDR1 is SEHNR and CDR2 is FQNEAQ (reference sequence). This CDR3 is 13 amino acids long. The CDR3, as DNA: TGTGCCAGCAGCTTAGCGACTCGACAGTATCGGTTCTTC. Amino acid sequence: CASSLATRQYRFF. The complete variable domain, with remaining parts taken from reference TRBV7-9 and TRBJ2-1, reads DTGVSQNPRHKITKRGQNVTFRCDPISEHNRLYWYRQTLGQGPEFLTYFQNEAQLEKSRLLSDRFSAERPKGSFSTLEIQRTEQGDSAMYLCASSLATRQYRFFGPGTRLTVL.

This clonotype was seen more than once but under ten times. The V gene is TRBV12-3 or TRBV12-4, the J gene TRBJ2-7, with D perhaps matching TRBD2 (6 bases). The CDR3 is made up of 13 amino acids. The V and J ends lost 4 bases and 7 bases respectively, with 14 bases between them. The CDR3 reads CASSSDGGSEQYF. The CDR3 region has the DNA TGTGCCAGCAGTTCCGACGGGGGAAGTGAGCAGTACTTC.

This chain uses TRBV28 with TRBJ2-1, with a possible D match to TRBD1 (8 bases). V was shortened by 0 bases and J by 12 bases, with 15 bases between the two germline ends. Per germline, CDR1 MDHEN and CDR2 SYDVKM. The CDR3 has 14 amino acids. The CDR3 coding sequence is TGTGCCAGCAGTTTATGGTCACAGGGGGGGGGGCAGTTCTTC. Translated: CASSLWSQGGGQFF.

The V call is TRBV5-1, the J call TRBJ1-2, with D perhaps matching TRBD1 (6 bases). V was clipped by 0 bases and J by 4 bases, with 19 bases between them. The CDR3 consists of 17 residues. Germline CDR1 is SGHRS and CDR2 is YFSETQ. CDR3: CASSLGSTGARGYGYTF. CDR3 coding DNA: TGCGCCAGCAGCTTGGGGTCGACAGGCGCGCGTGGCTATGGCTACACCTTC.

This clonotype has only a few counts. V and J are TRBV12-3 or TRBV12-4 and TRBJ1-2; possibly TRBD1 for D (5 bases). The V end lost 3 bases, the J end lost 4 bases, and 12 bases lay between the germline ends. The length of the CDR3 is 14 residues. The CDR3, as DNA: TGTGCCAGCAGTTTGAGGGGAACGGCCTATGGCTACACCTTC. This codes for CASSLRGTAYGYTF.

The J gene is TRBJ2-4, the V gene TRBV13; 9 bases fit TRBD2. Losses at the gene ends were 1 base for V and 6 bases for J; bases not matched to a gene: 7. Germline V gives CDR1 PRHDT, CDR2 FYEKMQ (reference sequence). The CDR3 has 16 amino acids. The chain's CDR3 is CASSLALAGPLNIQYF. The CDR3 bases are TGTGCCAGCAGCTTAGCGCTAGCGGGGCCCTTAAACATTCAGTACTTC. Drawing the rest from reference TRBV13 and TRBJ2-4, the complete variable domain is AAGVIQSPRHLIKEKRETATLKCYPIPRHDTVYWYQQGPGQDPQFLISFYEKMQSDKGSIPDRFSAQQFSDYHSELNMSSLELGDSALYFCASSLALAGPLNIQYFGAGTRLSVL.

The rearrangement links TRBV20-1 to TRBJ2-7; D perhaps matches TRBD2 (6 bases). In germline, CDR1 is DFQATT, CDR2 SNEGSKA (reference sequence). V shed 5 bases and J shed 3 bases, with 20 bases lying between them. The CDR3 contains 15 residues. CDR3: CSALRPTTGDYEQYF. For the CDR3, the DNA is TGCAGTGCTCTTCGACCTACTACGGGGGACTACGAGCAGTACTTC.

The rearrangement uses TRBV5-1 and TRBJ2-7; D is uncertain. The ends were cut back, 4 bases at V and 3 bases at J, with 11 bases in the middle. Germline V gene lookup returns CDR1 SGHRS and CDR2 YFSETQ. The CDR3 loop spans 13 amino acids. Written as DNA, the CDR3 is TGCGCCAGCAGCCCTGGGATTAACTACGAGCAGTACTTC. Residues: CASSPGINYEQYF.

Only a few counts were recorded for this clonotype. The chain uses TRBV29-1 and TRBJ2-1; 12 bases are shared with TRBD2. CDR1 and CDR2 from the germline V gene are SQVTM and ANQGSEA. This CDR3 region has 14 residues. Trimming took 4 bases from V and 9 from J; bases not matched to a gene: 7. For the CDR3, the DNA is TGCAGCGTTGTTCGGACTAGCGGGGCCGCTGAGCAGTTCTTC. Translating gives CSVVRTSGAAEQFF.

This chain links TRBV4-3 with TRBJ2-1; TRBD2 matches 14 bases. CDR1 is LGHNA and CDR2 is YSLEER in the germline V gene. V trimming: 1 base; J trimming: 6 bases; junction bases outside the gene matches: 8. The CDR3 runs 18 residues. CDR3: CASSQGLAGGLPGNEQFF. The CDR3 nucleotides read TGCGCCAGCAGCCAAGGACTAGCGGGGGGGCTTCCTGGCAATGAGCAGTTCTTC.

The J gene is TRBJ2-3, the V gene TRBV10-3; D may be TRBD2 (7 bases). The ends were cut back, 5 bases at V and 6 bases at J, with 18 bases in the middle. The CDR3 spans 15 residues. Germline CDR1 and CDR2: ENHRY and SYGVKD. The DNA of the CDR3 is TGTGCCATCAGTCCAGAAGGGGGGGGCCGGGATACGCAGTATTTT. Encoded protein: CAISPEGGGRDTQYF.

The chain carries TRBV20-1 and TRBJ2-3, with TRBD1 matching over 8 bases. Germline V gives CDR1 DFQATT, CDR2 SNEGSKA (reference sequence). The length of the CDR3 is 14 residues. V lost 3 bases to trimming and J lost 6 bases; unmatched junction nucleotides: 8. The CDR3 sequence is CSASFQGARDTQYF. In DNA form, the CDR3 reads TGCAGTGCTAGCTTCCAGGGGGCGCGGGATACGCAGTATTTT.

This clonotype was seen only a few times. The CDR3 DNA sequence: TGCGCCAGCAGCCGGGACAGCCCCACAGATACGCAGTATTTT. It yields the protein CASSRDSPTDTQYF. This sequence joins TRBV5-1 and TRBJ2-3, with 7 bases lining up with TRBD1. In germline, CDR1 is SGHRS, CDR2 YFSETQ. The CDR3 totals 14 residues. The ends lost 4 bases at V and 2 bases at J; junction bases unmatched: 4.